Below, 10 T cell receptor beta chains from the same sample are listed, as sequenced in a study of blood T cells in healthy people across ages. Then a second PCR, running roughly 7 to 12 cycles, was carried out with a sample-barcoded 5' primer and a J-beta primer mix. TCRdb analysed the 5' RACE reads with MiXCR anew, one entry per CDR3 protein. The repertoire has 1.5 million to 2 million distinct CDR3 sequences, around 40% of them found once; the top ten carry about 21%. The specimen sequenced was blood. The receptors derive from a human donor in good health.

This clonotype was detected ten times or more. CDR3 loop: CATSRGVADTQYF. CDR3 nucleotides: TGTGCCACTTCGCGTGGGGTAGCAGATACGCAGTATTTT. The chain carries TRBV6-1 and TRBJ2-3; D is unclear. CDR1 MNHNS and CDR2 SASEGT come from the germline V gene. CDR3 length: 13 amino acids. Between the trimmed V and J ends, which lost 10 bases and 4 bases, there was a span of 15 bases.

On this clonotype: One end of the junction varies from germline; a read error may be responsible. CDR3 region: CASSLSGGLYDEQFF. The CDR3 nucleotides read TGTGCCAGCAGTTTAAGCGGGGGGCTCTACGATGAGCAGTTCTTC. This rearrangement joins TRBV12-3 or TRBV12-4 to TRBJ2-1, with 9 bases that match TRBD2. The CDR3 is 15 amino acids.

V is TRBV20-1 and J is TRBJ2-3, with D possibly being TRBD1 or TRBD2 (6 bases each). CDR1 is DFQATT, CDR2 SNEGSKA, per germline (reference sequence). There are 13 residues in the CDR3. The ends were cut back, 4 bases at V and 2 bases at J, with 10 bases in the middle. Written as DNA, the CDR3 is TGCAGTGCTAACGGGGGCCCCACAGATACGCAGTATTTT. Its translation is CSANGGPTDTQYF.

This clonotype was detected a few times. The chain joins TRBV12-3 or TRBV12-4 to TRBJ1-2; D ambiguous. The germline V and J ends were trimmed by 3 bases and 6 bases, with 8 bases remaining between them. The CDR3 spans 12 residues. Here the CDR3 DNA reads TGTGCCAGCAGTTTTACACAGAATGGCTACACCTTC. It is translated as CASSFTQNGYTF.

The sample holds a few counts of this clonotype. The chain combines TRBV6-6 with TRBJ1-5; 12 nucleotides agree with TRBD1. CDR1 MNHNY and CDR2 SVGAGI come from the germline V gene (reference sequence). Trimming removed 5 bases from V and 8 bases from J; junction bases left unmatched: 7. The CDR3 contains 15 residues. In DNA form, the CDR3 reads TGTGCCAGCAGTGTACCGGGACAGGGGGCCAAGCCCCAGCATTTT. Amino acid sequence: CASSVPGQGAKPQHF.

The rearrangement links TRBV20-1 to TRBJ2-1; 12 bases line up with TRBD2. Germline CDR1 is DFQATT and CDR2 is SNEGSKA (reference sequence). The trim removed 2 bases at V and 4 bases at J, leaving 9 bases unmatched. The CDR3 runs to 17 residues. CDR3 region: CSARKMLAGGLYNEQFF. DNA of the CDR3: TGCAGTGCTAGAAAGATGCTAGCGGGGGGGTTGTACAATGAGCAGTTCTTC.

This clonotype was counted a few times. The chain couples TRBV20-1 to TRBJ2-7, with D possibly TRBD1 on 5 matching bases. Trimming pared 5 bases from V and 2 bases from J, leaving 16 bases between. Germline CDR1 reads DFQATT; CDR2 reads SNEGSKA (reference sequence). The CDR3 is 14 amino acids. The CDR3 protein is CSAWTINPPYEQYF. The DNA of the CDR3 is TGCAGTGCTTGGACAATCAATCCTCCCTACGAGCAGTACTTC.

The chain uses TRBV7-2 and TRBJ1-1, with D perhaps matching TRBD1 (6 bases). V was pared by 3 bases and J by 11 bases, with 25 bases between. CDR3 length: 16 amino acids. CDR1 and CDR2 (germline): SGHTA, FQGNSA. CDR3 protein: CASSLALGGRGIGAFF. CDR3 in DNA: TGTGCCAGCAGCTTGGCCCTCGGGGGGCGCGGGATCGGGGCTTTCTTT.

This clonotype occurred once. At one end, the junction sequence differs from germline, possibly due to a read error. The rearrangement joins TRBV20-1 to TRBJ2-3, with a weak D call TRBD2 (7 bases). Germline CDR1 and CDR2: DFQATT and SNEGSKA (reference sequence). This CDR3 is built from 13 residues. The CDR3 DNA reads TGCGGGGCGACGGGGGGCAACACAGATACGCGGTATTTT. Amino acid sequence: CGATGGNTDTRYF.

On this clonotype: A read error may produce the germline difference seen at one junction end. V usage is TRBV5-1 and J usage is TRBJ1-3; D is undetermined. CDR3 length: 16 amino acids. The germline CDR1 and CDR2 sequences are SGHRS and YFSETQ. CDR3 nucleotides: TGCGCCAGCAGCTCTTCGGGTGGCTTCTCTGGAAACGCCATATATTTT. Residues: CASSSSGGFSGNAIYF.